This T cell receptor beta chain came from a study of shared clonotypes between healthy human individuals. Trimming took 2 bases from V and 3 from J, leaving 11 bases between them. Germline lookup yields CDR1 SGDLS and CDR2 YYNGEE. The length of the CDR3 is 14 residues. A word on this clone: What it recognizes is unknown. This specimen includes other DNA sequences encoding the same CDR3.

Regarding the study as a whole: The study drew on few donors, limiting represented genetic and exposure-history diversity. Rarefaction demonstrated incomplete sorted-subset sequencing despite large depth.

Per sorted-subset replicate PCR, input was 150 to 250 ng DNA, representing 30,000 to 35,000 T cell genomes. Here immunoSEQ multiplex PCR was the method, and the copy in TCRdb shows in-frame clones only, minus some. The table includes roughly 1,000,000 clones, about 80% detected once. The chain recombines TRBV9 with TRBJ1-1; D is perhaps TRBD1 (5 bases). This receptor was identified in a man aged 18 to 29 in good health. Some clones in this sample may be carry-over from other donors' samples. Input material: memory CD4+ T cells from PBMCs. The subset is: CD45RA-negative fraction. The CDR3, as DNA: TGTGCCAGCAGCGTCGGACCGGGGGACACTGAAGCTTTCTTT. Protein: CASSVGPGDTEAFF.